The entry below describes one T cell receptor beta chain. Antigen specificity is unknown. This sample was included in a study of a mutant IDH1 vaccine in newly diagnosed glioma. In the study overall: Patients previously underwent radiotherapy, temozolomide, or both, and most underwent both.

Study results and limitations: Of all patients, approximately 93% showed vaccine-induced immune responses.

Time point noted: baseline, week 1 (first vaccination visit). Treatment defined: pre-vaccination baseline after standard-of-care therapy. The table came from immunoSEQ multiplex PCR; TCRdb's copy has only in-frame clones and leaves some out. The table has about 16,000 clones, approximately 90% seen once. Germline V CDR1 and CDR2: SGHTA, FQGNSA. Trimming removed 5 bases at V and 6 bases at J, with 17 bases between. The CDR3 consists of 14 residues. This TCR was sampled from a woman aged 35 to 49 with glioma. Some clones in this sample may be carry-over from other donors' samples. The J gene is TRBJ2-7, the V gene TRBV7-2, with a weak D call TRBD2 (6 bases). This specimen was PBMCs, taken from a glioma patient treated with radiotherapy, temozolomide or both. This chain's CDR3 is CASSPRGGLGEQYF. CDR3 nucleotide sequence: TGTGCCAGCAGCCCACGGGGAGGCCTCGGCGAGCAGTACTTC.